What follows are 5 T cell receptor beta chains derived from one specimen sequenced in a study of radiotherapy plus CTLA-4 blockade in lung cancer. Libraries were prepared by immunoSEQ multiplex PCR; TCRdb keeps only in-frame clonotypes and omits some of them. The data hold approximately 52,000 clones, with roughly three quarters observed a single time. Source: peripheral blood, taken from a patient treated with radiotherapy plus ipilimumab. The receptor set was obtained from a human donor with non-small cell lung cancer who had a complete response to radiotherapy plus ipilimumab.

V and J are TRBV11-2 and TRBJ2-7; a possible D gene is TRBD1 (6 bases). Trimming took 5 bases from V and 3 from J, leaving 14 bases between them. Per the germline V gene, CDR1 is SGHAT and CDR2 is FQNNGV. The CDR3 length is 14 residues. The CDR3 nucleotides are TGTGCCAGCAGCCCCAACCCGGACAGCTACGAGCAGTACTTC. Translation gives CASSPNPDSYEQYF.

The chain uses TRBV10-3 and TRBJ1-2, with TRBD1 identical over 8 bases. Germline CDR1 and CDR2: ENHRY and SYGVKD. The CDR3 is 14 residues long. With 4 bases clipped from V and 7 bases from J, the junction kept 8 bases outside the gene matches. The CDR3 protein is CAISADREWGGYTF. CDR3 bases: TGTGCCATCAGTGCGGACAGGGAATGGGGTGGCTACACCTTC.

This clone came up once. This chain links TRBV18 with TRBJ2-5; 9 nucleotides line up with TRBD2. Looked up from germline, CDR1 is KGHSH and CDR2 is LQKENI. The CDR3 is 14 amino acids. With 2 bases clipped from V and 5 bases from J, the junction kept 3 bases outside the gene matches. The CDR3 DNA is TGTGCCAGCTCACCATTAGCGGGAGAGGAGACCCAGTACTTC. This codes for CASSPLAGEETQYF.

The J gene is TRBJ1-2, the V gene TRBV5-6, with 7 bases aligning to TRBD1. The V segment lost 1 base and the J segment 2 bases; nucleotides outside the gene matches: 2. Germline CDR1 SGHDT, CDR2 YYEEEE. The CDR3 has 14 residues. CDR3 residues: CASSLTTGNYGYTF. The CDR3 DNA follows: TGTGCCAGCAGCTTGACGACAGGGAACTATGGCTACACCTTC.

This clone came up a few times. The chain is built from TRBV10-3 and TRBJ1-2; D may be TRBD1 (6 bases). V was shortened by 0 bases and J by 4 bases, with 9 bases between the two germline ends. Germline V gene lookup returns CDR1 ENHRY and CDR2 SYGVKD. This CDR3 is 14 amino acids long. CDR3 protein: CAISESSRGYGYTF. The CDR3 DNA sequence: TGTGCCATCAGTGAGTCTAGCAGGGGCTATGGCTACACCTTC.